Listed below are T cell receptor beta chains from one sample, sequenced in a study of OX40 agonist ivuxolimab in advanced cancers. Clones were read by immunoSEQ multiplex PCR, and TCRdb kept only the in-frame ones, dropping some. The table records tens of thousands of clones, under 90% of them present only once. The sample was CD4+ or CD8+ T cells sorted from blood, taken in a trial of the OX40 agonist ivuxolimab. The receptors shown here come from an adult with an advanced solid tumor such as melanoma, head and neck, liver or kidney cancer. Each CDR3 is given with its conserved first and last residue. The D gene is left open where the match is weak. Part of the rows lack a size; the others show once, few, many or a class for expanded clones.

>TRBV7-8|TRBJ1-4|NA|15|NA
CASSTWADINEKLFF
TGTGCCAGCAGCACCTGGGCAGATATTAATGAAAAACTGTTTTTT
>TRBV9|TRBJ2-1|NA|13|once
CASSPRPDEEQFF
TGTGCCAGCAGCCCTAGACCGGACGAAGAGCAGTTCTTC
>TRBV13|TRBJ1-4|TRBD1|14|many
CASSHGTGGEKLFF
TGTGCCAGCAGCCACGGGACAGGGGGTGAAAAACTGTTTTTT
>TRBV4-3|TRBJ2-3|NA|16|NA
CASSPRASEPADTQYF
TGCGCCAGCAGCCCCCGGGCCTCTGAACCCGCAGATACGCAGTATTTT
>TRBV7-2|TRBJ2-7|NA|11|NA
CASGVNYEQYF
TGTGCCAGCGGCGTAAACTACGAGCAGTACTTC
>TRBV7-2|TRBJ1-5|NA|15|NA
CASSTRGGLNQPQHF
TGTGCCAGCAGCACACGGGGGGGGCTAAATCAGCCCCAGCATTTT
>TRBV10-1|TRBJ1-1|NA|13|NA
CASSEEENTEAFF
TGCGCCAGCAGTGAGGAGGAGAACACTGAAGCTTTCTTT
>TRBV5-6|TRBJ2-1|TRBD1|14|NA
CASSFGQGQNEQFF
TGTGCCAGCAGTTTTGGACAGGGCCAGAATGAGCAGTTCTTC
>TRBV18|TRBJ2-5|NA|16|NA
CASSPQGSSVGETQYF
TGTGCCAGCTCACCACAAGGGAGCTCGGTTGGGGAGACCCAGTACTTC
>TRBV7-9|TRBJ2-5|NA|16|NA
CASSNKWATTAPTQYF
TGTGCCAGCAGCAATAAATGGGCCACCACCGCCCCGACCCAGTACTTC
>TRBV2|TRBJ2-5|TRBD2|14|once
CASSEGGAGETQYF
TGTGCCAGCAGTGAGGGAGGGGCCGGGGAGACCCAGTACTTC
>TRBV2|TRBJ2-2|TRBD1|19|NA
CASSAGTGVSGANTGELFF
TGTGCCAGCAGCGCCGGGACAGGGGTTTCAGGGGCCAACACCGGGGAGCTGTTTTTT
>TRBV10-3|TRBJ2-1|NA|11|NA
CAISDQYEQFF
TGTGCCATCAGTGATCAGTATGAGCAGTTCTTC
>TRBV27|TRBJ2-3|TRBD1|17|NA
CASTYPSDRASTDTQYF
TGTGCCAGCACCTATCCCTCGGACAGGGCTAGCACAGATACGCAGTATTTT
>TRBV19|TRBJ2-2|NA|14|once
CATGEGAGTGELFF
TGTGCCACCGGGGAAGGGGCAGGGACCGGGGAGCTGTTTTTT
>TRBV4-1|TRBJ2-5|NA|13|NA
CASSVTAQETQYF
TGCGCCAGCAGCGTGACAGCCCAAGAGACCCAGTACTTC
>TRBV6-1|TRBJ1-6|NA|15|NA
CASSDQGRSNSPLHF
TGTGCCAGCAGTGACCAAGGACGGAGTAATTCACCCCTCCACTTT
>TRBV4-2|TRBJ2-4|TRBD1|16|NA
CASSQDPRGLRNIQYF
TGTGCCAGCAGCCAAGATCCGAGGGGGCTCCGGAACATTCAGTACTTC
>TRBV11-2|TRBJ2-1|NA|15|NA
CASSLLTSSYNEQFF
TGTGCCAGCAGCCTCCTGACTAGCTCCTACAATGAGCAGTTCTTC
>TRBV6-1|TRBJ1-6|NA|15|few
CASSETGTRNSPLHF
TGTGCCAGCAGTGAAACCGGGACGCGAAATTCACCCCTCCACTTT
>TRBV29-1|TRBJ2-2|NA|16|NA
CSVGDGRLRNTGELFF
TGCAGCGTGGGGGACGGCCGTCTTCGAAACACCGGGGAGCTGTTTTTT
>TRBV18|TRBJ1-2|TRBD1|16|NA
CASSPVPGTGTYGYTF
TGTGCCAGCTCACCGGTACCGGGGACAGGGACCTATGGCTACACCTTC
>TRBV2|TRBJ1-1|NA|13|NA
CASSEGVNTEAFF
TGTGCCAGCAGTGAAGGTGTGAACACTGAAGCTTTCTTT
>TRBV9|TRBJ1-2|NA|16|NA
CASSPGRGVPNYGYTF
TGTGCCAGCAGCCCTGGGCGAGGAGTCCCTAACTATGGCTACACCTTC
>TRBV7-2|TRBJ1-4|NA|14|few
CASSSGTTNEKLFF
TGTGCCAGCAGCTCCGGGACAACTAATGAAAAACTGTTTTTT
>TRBV4-3|TRBJ2-2|NA|15|NA
CASSQVGSGNGELFF
TGCGCCAGCAGCCAAGTTGGGTCCGGGAACGGGGAGCTGTTTTTT
>TRBV28|TRBJ1-2|TRBD1|13|NA
CASTWDSYYGYTF
TGTGCCAGCACCTGGGACAGTTACTATGGCTACACCTTC
>TRBV19|TRBJ1-1|NA|13|once
CASSIDEGTEAFF
TGTGCCAGTAGTATAGATGAGGGTACTGAAGCTTTCTTT
>TRBV5-5|TRBJ1-6|NA|20|NA
CASSLIRRDIRSSYNSPLHF
TGTGCCAGCAGCTTAATTCGGCGGGACATTAGGAGCTCCTATAATTCACCCCTCCACTTT
>TRBV5-1|TRBJ2-5|NA|15|NA
CASSLGPNREETQYF
TGCGCCAGCAGCTTGGGTCCTAACAGGGAGGAGACCCAGTACTTC
>TRBV19|TRBJ1-5|NA|14|NA
CASIKAGNSQPQHF
TGTGCCAGTATCAAGGCAGGGAACAGTCAGCCCCAGCATTTT
>TRBV11-1|TRBJ2-3|TRBD1|16|NA
CASSSRDRANTDTQYF
TGTGCCAGCAGCTCCCGTGACAGGGCAAACACAGATACGCAGTATTTT
>TRBV5-1|TRBJ2-3|NA|13|NA
CASSDGGTDTQYF
TGCGCCAGCAGCGACGGCGGCACAGATACGCAGTATTTT
>TRBV11-3|TRBJ1-1|NA|18|once
CASSLSPEGRGSDTEAFF
TGTGCCAGCAGCTTAAGCCCTGAGGGCAGGGGAAGTGACACTGAAGCTTTCTTT
>TRBV7-8|TRBJ1-2|TRBD1|14|NA
CASSFDRGGYGYTF
TGTGCCAGCAGCTTCGACAGGGGGGGTTATGGCTACACCTTC
>TRBV21-1|TRBJ2-3|NA|20|NA
CASSKEGALRQGEITDTQYF
TGTGCCAGCAGCAAAGAGGGTGCGTTGAGACAGGGGGAAATAACAGATACGCAGTATTTT
>TRBV7-3|TRBJ2-3|NA|13|NA
CASSLDLGDTQYF
TGTGCCAGCAGCTTAGATTTAGGGGATACGCAGTATTTT
>TRBV6-6|TRBJ1-5|NA|14|NA
CATGRDGSNQPQHF
TGTGCCACGGGCAGGGACGGAAGCAATCAGCCCCAGCATTTT
>TRBV5-1|TRBJ2-7|NA|14|NA
CASSLDPAAYEQYF
TGCGCCAGCAGCTTGGACCCAGCGGCCTACGAGCAGTACTTC
>TRBV19|TRBJ1-2|TRBD1|13|NA
CASSTDRDYGYTF
TGTGCCAGTAGCACCGACAGGGACTATGGCTACACCTTC
>TRBV7-9|TRBJ1-6|TRBD1|18|NA
CASSLARGTGDHNSPLHF
TGTGCCAGCAGCTTAGCGCGCGGTACAGGGGATCATAATTCACCCCTCCACTTT
>TRBV6-5|TRBJ1-2|NA|14|NA
CASSSSLVGYGYTF
TGTGCCAGCAGTTCTTCCTTAGTTGGCTATGGCTACACCTTC
>TRBV6-5|TRBJ1-5|NA|11|NA
CASSYRGPQHF
TGTGCCAGCAGTTACAGAGGTCCCCAGCATTTT
>TRBV5-4|TRBJ1-2|NA|16|NA
CASSLAFTGSMEGYTF
TGTGCCAGCAGCTTGGCCTTCACGGGGTCGATGGAAGGCTACACCTTC
>TRBV10-3|TRBJ2-3|TRBD2|17|NA
CAISALAGGSRTDTQYF
TGTGCCATCAGTGCCTTAGCGGGGGGCTCTCGCACAGATACGCAGTATTTT
>TRBV6-5|TRBJ1-2|NA|15|NA
CASSYSQGANYGYTF
TGTGCCAGCAGTTACTCGCAGGGCGCTAACTATGGCTACACCTTC
>TRBV12-5|TRBJ1-2|NA|13|NA
CASAAGGNYGYTF
TGTGCTAGTGCGGCGGGGGGAAACTATGGCTACACCTTC
>TRBV16|TRBJ1-6|TRBD1|15|NA
CASSSEDRDSSPLHF
TGTGCCAGCAGCTCCGAGGACAGGGACAGCTCACCCCTCCACTTT
>TRBV7-2|TRBJ2-5|NA|15|NA
CASSLESLQQETQYF
TGTGCCAGCAGCTTAGAATCACTACAGCAAGAGACCCAGTACTTC
>TRBV10-3|TRBJ2-1|NA|14|NA
CAISESLSRNEQFF
TGTGCCATCAGTGAGTCGTTGAGTAGGAATGAGCAGTTCTTC
>TRBV12-5|TRBJ2-5|NA|16|NA
CASGFSSRNYEETQYF
TGTGCTAGTGGTTTTAGTTCCAGGAACTACGAGGAGACCCAGTACTTC
>TRBV5-4|TRBJ2-2|NA|16|NA
CASSLPGTRNTGELFF
TGTGCCAGCAGCTTACCCGGGACTCGTAACACCGGGGAGCTGTTTTTT
>TRBV6-1|TRBJ2-1|TRBD2|14|NA
CASRASGAPNEQFF
TGTGCCAGCAGGGCTAGCGGGGCCCCCAATGAGCAGTTCTTC